This TCR beta chain was identified in a study of blood T cell repertoires in COVID-19. Study background: Samples of COVID-19 (acute and convalescent) were obtained from the United States, Italy and Spain. T cells, B-cell-depleted T cells, or PBMCs supplied cDNA or gDNA.

Germline values: CDR1 KGHSH, CDR2 LQKENI. The CDR3 is 15 amino acids. V lost 4 bases and J lost 0; bases outside the gene matches: 6. Original data processing: Quantification of nucleated cells was approximated via reference gene primer amplification. Repertoires were generated with immunoSEQ multiplex PCR, while TCRdb's copy carries only in-frame clones and drops some. V and J calls and clone size follow that table, whereas D and trimming were derived from the DNA. Altogether over 25,000 clones are present, roughly 90% being singletons, with the ten largest covering 7.5% to 8.5%. The receptor's source is a man between 65 and 85 years old with active or convalescent COVID-19. The specimen sequenced was peripheral blood. The rearrangement joins TRBV18 to TRBJ2-7; 7 bases match TRBD1. The CDR3 DNA reads as TGTGCCAGCTCACTGGGCAGGGGGAGCTCCTACGAGCAGTACGTC. Translating gives CASSLGRGSSYEQYV.